This T cell receptor (beta chain) comes out of a study of T-cell reconstitution after alpha-beta-depleted transplantation in children. In its sample, this clonotype was seen once. Unique molecular identifiers featured in how the TCRbeta library was prepared. Each CDR3 protein gets one entry after TCRdb re-called the PCR reads with MiXCR. This table has about 980,000 distinct CDR3 sequences, about 29% appearing once. This CDR3 has 15 residues. V lost 8 bases to trimming and J lost 2 bases, with 16 bases between them. CDR1 is SGHTA, CDR2 FQGNSA, per germline. The chain employs TRBV7-2 and TRBJ1-5, with TRBD1 as a possible D gene (6 bases). Source: PBMCs, mostly from graft donor cells, taken 360 days after TCRalphabeta/CD19-depleted stem cell transplant. This receptor was obtained from a boy under two years old who had a stem cell transplant for SCID, so the T cells may come from the graft donor. The CDR3 here is CASGETGAGNQPQHF. The CDR3 nucleotides read TGTGCCAGCGGAGAGACAGGAGCGGGCAATCAGCCCCAGCATTTT.